The 17 T cell receptor beta chains listed next were all sequenced from one sample in a study of early T cells in non-severe SARS-CoV-2 infection. TCRdb fed the 5' RACE reads into MiXCR, producing one record per CDR3 protein. Of around 53,000 distinct CDR3 sequences listed, 10% to 15% are singletons. Specimen: whole blood, collected at baseline. Receptor source: an adult who was a healthcare worker with PCR-confirmed SARS-CoV-2 infection or an uninfected control (not recorded which).

The V gene is TRBV7-3, the J gene TRBJ2-7; 10 nucleotides align to TRBD2. Germline loops: CDR1 SGHTA, CDR2 FQGTGA. Germline trimming cut 2 bases from V and 6 bases from J; bases unmatched to any gene: 7. The CDR3 has 15 residues. The CDR3 sequence is CASSLGEGLASEQYF. The CDR3 DNA reads as TGTGCCAGCAGCTTAGGAGAGGGACTAGCGTCCGAGCAGTACTTC.

This sequence joins TRBV28 and TRBJ2-1; unclear D gene. Trimming pared 7 bases from V and 2 bases from J, leaving 9 bases between. The CDR3 is 13 residues long. Per germline, CDR1 MDHEN and CDR2 SYDVKM. DNA for the CDR3: TGTGCCAGCACCGGACGGCCCTACAATGAGCAGTTCTTC. Protein sequence: CASTGRPYNEQFF.

This chain links TRBV7-8 with TRBJ1-1; D remains unclear. Trimming removed 5 bases from V and 4 bases from J, with 11 bases in between. CDR3 size: 13 residues. From germline, CDR1 is SGHVS and CDR2 FQNEAQ. This chain's CDR3 is CASSPWGSTEAFF. In DNA, the CDR3 is TGTGCCAGCAGCCCGTGGGGATCCACTGAAGCTTTCTTT. Supplemented by reference TRBV7-8 and TRBJ1-1, the full variable domain reads GAGVSQSPRYKVAKRGQDVALRCDPISGHVSLFWYQQALGQGPEFLTYFQNEAQLDKSGLPSDRFFAERPEGSVSTLKIQRTQQEDSAVYLCASSPWGSTEAFFGQGTRLTVV.

There are many counts of this clonotype. The rearrangement joins TRBV28 to TRBJ2-6; 9 bases agree with TRBD1. This CDR3 spans 20 amino acids. V lost 6 bases, J lost 0 bases, and 15 bases stayed unmatched. The germline gives CDR1 MDHEN, CDR2 SYDVKM. The CDR3 coding sequence is TGTGCCAGCAGCAATTATTACTTAGGGACAGGGTCCTCTGGGGCCAACGTCCTGACTTTC. It translates to CASSNYYLGTGSSGANVLTF.

This chain uses TRBV7-3 with TRBJ2-1, with TRBD2 matching over 12 bases. The germline V gene has CDR1 SGHTA and CDR2 FQGTGA. The CDR3 is 17 amino acids. Germline trimming cut 1 base from V and 8 bases from J; bases unmatched to any gene: 9. The CDR3 spells CASSLSSSGRARHEQFF. CDR3 in DNA: TGTGCCAGCAGCTTAAGCTCTAGCGGGAGGGCCAGGCATGAGCAGTTCTTC.

The V call is TRBV24-1, the J call TRBJ1-1; the D gene is possibly TRBD1 (5 bases). V was trimmed by 9 bases and J by 2 bases, leaving 9 bases between them. Looked up from germline, CDR1 is KGHDR and CDR2 is SFDVKD. The CDR3 contains 12 residues. CDR3 DNA sequence: TGTGCCACCCGTGGGGCTAACACTGAAGCTTTCTTT. This sequence encodes CATRGANTEAFF.

The V and J genes are TRBV27 and TRBJ2-3; no reliable D call. V shed 3 bases and J shed 2 bases, with 12 bases lying between them. This CDR3 region has 15 residues. From germline, CDR1 is MNHEY and CDR2 SMNVEV (reference sequence). The CDR3 DNA reads as TGTGCCAGCAGTTTGGGTGGGGATTACACAGATACGCAGTATTTT. Protein product: CASSLGGDYTDTQYF.

A remark on this clonotype: This clone may be a read error of a much larger clone one base away. The chain links TRBV6-2 or TRBV6-3 to TRBJ2-3; D may match TRBD1 or TRBD2 (5 bases each). Trimming left V 7 bases short and J 8 bases short, with 13 bases between. Germline values: CDR1 MNHEY, CDR2 SVGEGT. The CDR3 is made up of 12 amino acids. DNA for the CDR3: TGTGCCAGCAATTGGGACCTTCCTACGCAGTATTTT. Translating gives CASNWDLPTQYF.

This clonotype was counted a few times. The chain joins TRBV5-5 to TRBJ2-7; 7 bases fit TRBD1. Germline CDR1 and CDR2: SGHKS and YYEKEE (reference sequence). The CDR3 length is 14 residues. Trimming cost V 1 base and J 2 bases; bases outside gene matches: 3. The CDR3 coding sequence is TGTGCCAGCAGCTTGTGGCAGGGGGCCTACGAGCAGTACTTC. Its protein product is CASSLWQGAYEQYF.

Here the CDR3 reads CASSPGGADNQPQHF. In DNA, the CDR3 is TGTGCCAGCAGCCCAGGGGGGGCAGACAATCAGCCCCAGCATTTT. This chain links TRBV9 with TRBJ1-5; TRBD1 matches 7 bases. V lost 4 bases and J lost 3; bases outside the gene matches: 7. The CDR3 is 15 amino acids. Per germline, CDR1 SGDLS and CDR2 YYNGEE.

This clonotype was found many times. The chain recombines TRBV28 with TRBJ2-6, with a tentative D call TRBD1 (7 bases). V lost 8 bases, J lost 0 bases, and 23 bases lay in between. This CDR3 spans 19 amino acids. CDR1 and CDR2 (germline): MDHEN, SYDVKM. The CDR3 protein is CASAEGAANFASGANVLTF. The CDR3 DNA sequence: TGTGCCAGCGCGGAGGGGGCCGCGAACTTCGCCTCTGGGGCCAACGTCCTGACTTTC. Combining the CDR3 with reference TRBV28 and TRBJ2-6 gives the whole variable domain DVKVTQSSRYLVKRTGEKVFLECVQDMDHENMFWYRQDPGLGLRLIYFSYDVKMKEKGDIPEGYSVSREKKERFSLILESASTNQTSMYLCASAEGAANFASGANVLTFGAGSRLTVL.

Comments on this clonotype: A read error may explain this, as a much larger clone is one base away. The chain is built from TRBV13 and TRBJ2-7; the D gene is possibly TRBD2 (5 bases). The CDR3 contains 17 residues. The V gene lost 5 bases and the J gene lost 0 bases, with 20 bases spanning the gap. Germline CDR1 is PRHDT and CDR2 is FYEKMQ (reference sequence). CDR3 nucleotide sequence: TGTGCCAGCAGCCCATCTTCCTCAGCGGTCCACTCCTACGAGCAGTACTTC. Amino acids: CASSPSSSAVHSYEQYF. The variable domain in full, completed from reference TRBV13 and TRBJ2-7, reads AAGVIQSPRHLIKEKRETATLKCYPIPRHDTVYWYQQGPGQDPQFLISFYEKMQSDKGSIPDRFSAQQFSDYHSELNMSSLELGDSALYFCASSPSSSAVHSYEQYFGPGTRLTVT.

This clonotype was recorded many times. The chain couples TRBV5-6 to TRBJ1-2, with D possibly TRBD1 on 5 matching bases. Trimming pared 4 bases from V and 2 bases from J, leaving 9 bases between. This CDR3 comprises 13 residues. Germline CDR1 is SGHDT and CDR2 is YYEEEE. This chain's CDR3 is CASSKTVNYGYTF. CDR3 bases: TGTGCCAGCAGCAAGACAGTAAACTATGGCTACACCTTC.

This chain joins TRBV18 and TRBJ2-7; tentatively, D is TRBD1 (5 bases). There are 14 residues in the CDR3. Germline V gene lookup returns CDR1 KGHSH and CDR2 LQKENI. Trimming removed 6 bases from V and 3 bases from J, with 15 bases in between. The CDR3 DNA reads TGTGCCAGCTCCCCAGACAGTATAGTCTACGAGCAGTACTTC. It encodes CASSPDSIVYEQYF.

This clonotype appeared a few times. The rearrangement joins TRBV3-1 to TRBJ2-1; 9 nucleotides line up with TRBD2. CDR3 length equals 15 residues. The germline CDR1 and CDR2 sequences are LGHDT and YNNKEL (reference sequence). The junction had 6 bases not matched to a gene; V was cut back by 5 bases and J by 4 bases. This chain's CDR3 is CASSETSGLYNEQFF. In DNA form, the CDR3 reads TGTGCCAGCAGCGAGACTAGCGGCCTTTACAATGAGCAGTTCTTC.

This clonotype has more than one count but fewer than ten. The chain's CDR3 is CATAPVGGSNEQFF. The CDR3 DNA is TGTGCCACCGCCCCGGTAGGGGGTTCCAATGAGCAGTTCTTC. The chain uses TRBV24-1 and TRBJ2-1, with D perhaps matching TRBD1 (6 bases). V was shortened by 9 bases and J by 6 bases, with 17 bases between the two germline ends. The CDR3 runs 14 residues. Germline-derived CDR1 and CDR2 are KGHDR and SFDVKD.

This clonotype was found many times. The V call is TRBV7-6, the J call TRBJ2-6, with TRBD1 identical over 9 bases. This CDR3 is 19 amino acids long. Losses at the gene ends were 3 bases for V and 0 bases for J; bases not matched to a gene: 9. The V gene's germline CDR1 is SGHVS and CDR2 FNYEAQ. CDR3: CASSLRPGQGLSGANVLTF. The CDR3 DNA follows: TGTGCCAGCAGCTTGCGTCCGGGACAGGGCCTCTCTGGGGCCAACGTCCTGACTTTC.